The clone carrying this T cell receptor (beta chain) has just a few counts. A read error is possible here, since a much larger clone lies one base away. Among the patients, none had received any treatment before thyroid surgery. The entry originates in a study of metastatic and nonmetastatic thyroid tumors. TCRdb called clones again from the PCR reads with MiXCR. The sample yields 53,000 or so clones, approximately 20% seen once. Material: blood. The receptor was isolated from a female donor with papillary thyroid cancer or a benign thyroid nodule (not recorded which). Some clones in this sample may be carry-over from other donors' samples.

CDR3 DNA sequence: TGTGCCAACACCGGATGGGGATACGAGCAGTACTTC. Protein: CANTGWGYEQYF. This rearrangement joins TRBV6-1 to TRBJ2-7; no clear D gene. From germline, CDR1 is MNHNS and CDR2 SASEGT. This CDR3 has 12 residues. Between the trimmed V and J ends, which lost 10 bases and 4 bases, there was a span of 14 bases.